The rows below give T cell receptor beta chains drawn from one sample of a study of blood T cells in healthy people across ages. TCRdb recomputed calls from the 5' RACE reads with MiXCR, one row per CDR3 protein. The profile covers 250,000 to 300,000 distinct CDR3 sequences, with 27% appearing a single time and approximately 30% taken by the ten largest. Sequenced input: blood. These receptors came from a woman in her 70s in good health. Both conserved end residues are part of each CDR3. D genes are given only for firm matches. A clone size is listed for some rows: how often the clone was seen (once, few, many), or a class if it is expanded.

CDR3	DNA	D	size	V	J
CSAGDRGGEKLFF	TGCAGCGCTGGGGACAGGGGGGGCGAAAAACTGTTTTTT	TRBD1	NA	TRBV29-1	TRBJ1-4
CASSLLTVFNTGELFF	TGTGCCAGCAGTTTATTAACAGTGTTTAACACCGGGGAGCTGTTTTTT	NA	few	TRBV28	TRBJ2-2
CSVAKGGNTEAFF	TGCAGCGTTGCTAAGGGGGGTAACACTGAAGCTTTCTTT	NA	many	TRBV29-1	TRBJ1-1
CVSSLALTYGYTF	TGTGTCAGCAGCTTAGCGCTCACCTATGGCTACACCTTC	NA	once	TRBV7-2	TRBJ1-2
CASSVEGSNQPQHF	TGTGCCAGCAGCGTAGAGGGTAGCAATCAGCCCCAGCATTTT	NA	NA	TRBV9	TRBJ1-5
CASTRTTGKEYNEQFF	TGTGCCAGCACGCGGACGACAGGGAAAGAGTACAATGAGCAGTTCTTC	TRBD1	NA	TRBV18	TRBJ2-1
CASSVSGTGATPLHF	TGTGCCAGCAGCGTCAGTGGGACAGGGGCAACGCCCCTGCATTTT	TRBD1	NA	TRBV9	TRBJ1-5
CATSGTAGNTIYF	TGTGCCACCAGTGGGACTGCTGGAAACACCATATATTTT	NA	NA	TRBV24-1	TRBJ1-3
CASSLSNRGTEAFF	TGTGCCAGCAGTTTATCGAACAGGGGCACTGAAGCTTTCTTT	TRBD1	NA	TRBV28	TRBJ1-1
CASSLALGGYNEQFF	TGTGCCAGCAGCTTAGCTCTGGGGGGTTACAATGAGCAGTTCTTC	NA	many	TRBV7-2	TRBJ2-1
CASSFGPTDTQYF	TGTGCCAGCAGTTTCGGACCCACAGATACGCAGTATTTT	NA	NA	TRBV12-3/TRBV12-4	TRBJ2-3
CAISAGEGETQYF	TGTGCCATCAGTGCGGGAGAGGGAGAGACCCAGTACTTC	NA	NA	TRBV10-3	TRBJ2-5
CSVANRNTNTEAFF	TGCAGCGTCGCTAACAGGAACACGAACACTGAAGCTTTCTTT	NA	few	TRBV29-1	TRBJ1-1
CATNQLQGVVYTDTQYF	TGTGCCACCAACCAGCTACAAGGGGTGGTTTACACAGATACGCAGTATTTT	NA	NA	TRBV15	TRBJ2-3
CSAREGTGSSYNERFF	TGCAGTGCTAGAGAGGGGACAGGGAGCTCCTACAATGAGCGGTTCTTC	TRBD1	NA	TRBV20-1	TRBJ2-5
CSTRDQETQYF	TGCAGCACCCGGGACCAAGAGACCCAGTACTTC	NA	NA	TRBV29-1	TRBJ2-5
CASSPGTRSSGANVLTF	TGTGCCAGCTCACCTGGGACACGTTCCTCTGGGGCCAACGTCCTGACTTTC	NA	few	TRBV18	TRBJ2-6
CSAPPSGRGTDTQYF	TGCAGTGCTCCACCTAGCGGGAGGGGCACAGATACGCAGTATTTT	TRBD2	NA	TRBV20-1	TRBJ2-3
CASGSGSNYEQYF	TGTGCCAGCGGCTCCGGGTCTAACTACGAGCAGTACTTC	NA	few	TRBV6-2/TRBV6-3	TRBJ2-7
CASSLAWTSGLLAKNIQYF	TGTGCCAGCAGCTTAGCGTGGACTAGCGGGCTGTTAGCCAAAAACATTCAGTACTTC	TRBD2	NA	TRBV7-9	TRBJ2-4
CASSLHRGVNNQPQHF	TGTGCCAGCAGTTTACACAGGGGAGTGAACAATCAGCCCCAGCATTTT	TRBD1	NA	TRBV28	TRBJ1-5
CASSSHEQYF	TGTGCCAGCAGTTCCCACGAGCAGTACTTC	NA	few	TRBV28	TRBJ2-7
CASSPQGLPQETQYF	TGCGCCAGCAGCCCCCAGGGGCTCCCACAAGAGACCCAGTACTTC	NA	NA	TRBV5-1	TRBJ2-5
CSVRTGSGGNTEAFF	TGCAGCGTCCGAACAGGGTCGGGGGGGAACACTGAAGCTTTCTTT	NA	NA	TRBV29-1	TRBJ1-1
CSFQKASGTYEQYF	TGCAGCTTCCAGAAGGCTAGCGGGACCTACGAGCAGTACTTC	TRBD2	few	TRBV20-1	TRBJ2-7
CASSQERATYEQYF	TGCGCCAGCAGCCAAGAGCGAGCCACCTACGAGCAGTACTTC	NA	many	TRBV4-1	TRBJ2-7
CASSSRGFQPQHF	TGTGCCAGCAGCTCGAGGGGGTTCCAGCCCCAGCATTTT	NA	NA	TRBV7-2	TRBJ1-5
CASSLSPRSAREQYF	TGTGCCAGCAGCTTAAGTCCCAGGAGCGCTAGGGAGCAGTACTTC	NA	NA	TRBV11-2	TRBJ2-7
CAISVSSSTYEQFF	TGTGCCATCAGTGTCTCTAGTTCAACTTATGAGCAGTTCTTC	NA	few	TRBV10-3	TRBJ2-1
CSATDLKHTNYNERFF	TGCAGTGCCACCGACTTGAAGCATACCAACTACAATGAGCGGTTCTTC	NA	NA	TRBV20-1	TRBJ2-1
CSARDPGLGGQETQYF	TGCAGTGCTAGGGACCCCGGACTAGGGGGTCAAGAGACCCAGTACTTC	NA	NA	TRBV20-1	TRBJ2-5
CASSLEGNTIYF	TGCGCCAGCAGCTTAGAAGGAAACACCATATATTTT	NA	few	TRBV5-1	TRBJ1-3
CAISVSQGADTEAFF	TGTGCCATCAGTGTGTCGCAGGGGGCAGACACTGAAGCTTTCTTT	TRBD1	few	TRBV10-3	TRBJ1-1
CSARGLEVSYNEQFF	TGCAGTGCTAGAGGACTAGAAGTATCCTACAATGAGCAGTTCTTC	NA	NA	TRBV20-1	TRBJ2-1
CASSRGDSKETQYF	TGTGCCAGCAGTCGAGGGGACAGCAAAGAGACCCAGTACTTC	TRBD1	NA	TRBV28	TRBJ2-5
CAISGGYQETQYF	TGTGCCATCAGTGGGGGCTACCAAGAGACCCAGTACTTC	NA	many	TRBV10-3	TRBJ2-5
CASSRLWREGLMLDNEQFF	TGCGCCAGCAGCCGTCTGTGGCGGGAGGGCCTTATGTTGGACAATGAGCAGTTCTTC	TRBD2	NA	TRBV5-1	TRBJ2-1
CASKGGTNEKLFF	TGTGCCAGCAAGGGAGGAACTAATGAAAAACTGTTTTTT	NA	once	TRBV12-3/TRBV12-4	TRBJ1-4
CASSLGTGNNEQFF	TGCGCCAGCAGCCTCGGGACAGGGAACAATGAGCAGTTCTTC	TRBD1	many	TRBV5-1	TRBJ2-1
CASSYLRPLAGTGNQPQHF	TGTGCCAGCAGCTACCTAAGACCCCTAGCAGGGACTGGCAATCAGCCCCAGCATTTT	NA	NA	TRBV13	TRBJ1-5
CASSLGLDRETQYF	TGCGCCAGCAGCTTGGGACTAGACAGAGAGACCCAGTACTTC	NA	NA	TRBV5-1	TRBJ2-5
CASSTDPGAGEQYF	TGTGCCAGCAGCACAGACCCAGGGGCAGGCGAGCAGTACTTC	NA	many	TRBV9	TRBJ2-7
CASSSPGTAYEQYF	TGCGCCAGCAGCTCCCCCGGGACAGCCTACGAGCAGTACTTC	TRBD1	NA	TRBV5-1	TRBJ2-7
CASSSGTYSTDTQYF	TGCGCCAGCAGCTCTGGGACTTATAGCACAGATACGCAGTATTTT	NA	few	TRBV5-1	TRBJ2-3